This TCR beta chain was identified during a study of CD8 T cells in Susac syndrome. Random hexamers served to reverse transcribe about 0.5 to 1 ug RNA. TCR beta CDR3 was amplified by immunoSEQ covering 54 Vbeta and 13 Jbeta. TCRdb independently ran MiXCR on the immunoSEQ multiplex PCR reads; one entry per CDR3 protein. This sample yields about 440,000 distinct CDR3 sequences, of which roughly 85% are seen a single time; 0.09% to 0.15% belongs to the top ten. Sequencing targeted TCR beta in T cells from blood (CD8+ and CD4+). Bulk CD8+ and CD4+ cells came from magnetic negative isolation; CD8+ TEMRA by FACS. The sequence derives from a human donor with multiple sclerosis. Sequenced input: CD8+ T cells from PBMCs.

The CDR3 sequence: CASSQDYGGAYGYTF. In DNA, the CDR3 is TGTGCCAGCAGCCAAGATTACGGAGGGGCTTATGGCTACACCTTC. The chain employs TRBV14 and TRBJ1-2; TRBD1 might be the D (5 bases). The CDR3 has 15 residues. Trimming cost V 0 bases and J 5 bases, with 13 bases left between them. CDR1 is SGHDN and CDR2 is FVKESK in the germline V gene. Filled out from reference TRBV14 and TRBJ1-2, the complete variable domain reads EAGVTQFPSHSVIEKGQTVTLRCDPISGHDNLYWYRRVMGKEIKFLLHFVKESKQDESGMPNNRFLAERTGGTYSTLKVQPAELEDSGVYFCASSQDYGGAYGYTFGSGTRLTVV.